Each of the 21 T cell receptor beta chains below was sequenced from the same sample in a study of blood T cell repertoires in COVID-19. Using immunoSEQ multiplex PCR, the repertoire was profiled, and TCRdb retains in-frame clones only, with some absent. This table holds 200,000 to 300,000 clones, 88% found once. The sequenced material came from peripheral blood. The receptors stem from a man aged 55-75 years who had recovered from COVID-19.

The rearrangement links TRBV2 to TRBJ2-4; possibly TRBD1 for D (8 bases). The CDR3 loop spans 13 amino acids. Germline CDR1 and CDR2: SNHLY and FYNNEI. With 9 bases removed from V and 7 bases from J, the gap between germline ends came to 16 bases. The CDR3 is CARGGTGPNIQYF. The CDR3 bases are TGTGCCAGGGGGGGGACAGGACCTAACATTCAGTACTTC.

This clone was seen a single time. The rearrangement links TRBV6-5 to TRBJ1-3; 8 positions match TRBD1. CDR3 size: 15 residues. J was trimmed by 0 bases and V by 6 bases; bases with no gene match: 4. Germline-derived CDR1 and CDR2 are MNHEY and SVGAGI. The CDR3 region is CASRRDRSSGNTIYF. The CDR3 nucleotides are TGTGCCAGCAGGCGGGACAGGAGCTCTGGAAACACCATATATTTT.

The V gene is TRBV7-8, the J gene TRBJ2-2; 9 bases agree with TRBD2. Germline loops: CDR1 SGHVS, CDR2 FQNEAQ. The J segment lost 0 bases and the V segment lost 4 bases, leaving 3 bases of the junction unmatched. CDR3 length equals 16 residues. CDR3 region: CASSYRGRANTGELFF. Written as DNA, the CDR3 is TGTGCCAGCAGCTATCGCGGGAGGGCGAACACCGGGGAGCTGTTTTTT.

The chain joins TRBV15 to TRBJ1-5, with D possibly TRBD1 on 6 matching bases. This CDR3 spans 16 amino acids. Trimming left V 5 bases short and J 3 bases short, with 17 bases between. Germline V gene lookup returns CDR1 LNHNV and CDR2 YYDKDF (reference sequence). The CDR3 nucleotides are TGTGCCACCAGCGGCCCCGGGGGGGGGCCCAATCAGCCCCAGCATTTT. Its protein is CATSGPGGGPNQPQHF.

CDR3 protein: CASSQDRLANYGYTF. CDR3 DNA sequence: TGTGCCAGCAGCCAAGATCGGTTAGCTAACTATGGCTACACCTTC. The rearrangement uses TRBV4-2 and TRBJ1-2; the D is unclear. CDR3 length equals 15 residues. Per germline, CDR1 LGHNA and CDR2 YNFKEQ. The V end lost 0 bases, the J end lost 0 bases, and 8 bases lay between the germline ends.

This rearrangement joins TRBV3-1 (or the pseudogene TRBV3-2) to TRBJ2-1; possible D gene TRBD1, 6 bases. Deletions cut 0 bases from V and 0 bases from J, with 12 bases between. The germline V gene encodes CDR1 LGHDT and CDR2 YNNKEL (reference sequence). CDR3 length: 17 residues. For the CDR3, the DNA is TGTGCCAGCAGCCAAGATCGGGTGGGGGCCTCCTACAATGAGCAGTTCTTC. The encoded protein is CASSQDRVGASYNEQFF.

The chain recombines TRBV3-1 (or the pseudogene TRBV3-2) with TRBJ2-7; D is possibly TRBD2 (6 bases). V was trimmed by 2 bases and J by 0 bases, leaving 20 bases between them. This CDR3 has 18 amino acids. Germline loops: CDR1 LGHDT, CDR2 YNNKEL (reference sequence). CDR3 loop: CASSQLPGTHKASYEQYF. For the CDR3, the DNA is TGTGCCAGCAGCCAACTCCCAGGGACTCACAAAGCCTCCTACGAGCAGTACTTC.

The chain uses TRBV3-1 (or the pseudogene TRBV3-2) and TRBJ2-3; 10 bases are shared with TRBD2. The CDR3 is 20 residues long. Per germline, CDR1 LGHDT and CDR2 YNNKEL (reference sequence). V lost 3 bases and J lost 0; bases outside the gene matches: 15. The CDR3 DNA reads TGTGCCAGCAGCCAGGTTCCCGGGACTAGCGTTTTATCTAGCACAGATACGCAGTATTTT. This gives the protein CASSQVPGTSVLSSTDTQYF.

This chain uses TRBV5-1 with TRBJ1-1, with D uncertain. The V and J ends lost 2 bases and 5 bases respectively, with 13 bases between them. The CDR3 has 14 amino acids. Germline V CDR1 and CDR2: SGHRS, YFSETQ. CDR3 sequence: CASSLTGVKTEAFF. The CDR3 coding sequence is TGCGCCAGCAGCTTAACGGGAGTAAAGACTGAAGCTTTCTTT.

J is TRBJ2-5 and V is TRBV5-8; 11 bases align to TRBD2. V lost 4 bases and J lost 3; bases outside the gene matches: 2. The CDR3 consists of 14 residues. CDR1 and CDR2 (germline): SGHTS, YDEGEE. The CDR3 is CASSRSGGEETQYF. CDR3 in DNA: TGTGCCAGCAGCCGTAGCGGGGGGGAAGAGACCCAGTACTTC.

The chain carries TRBV19 and TRBJ1-2; D is undetermined. The CDR3 sequence is 15 residues long. Germline V gene data show CDR1 as LNHDA and CDR2 as SQIVND (reference sequence). V was clipped by 6 bases and J by 2 bases, with 16 bases between them. CDR3 loop: CASSNSRQANYGYTF. DNA for the CDR3: TGTGCCAGTAGCAATTCCCGGCAGGCGAACTATGGCTACACCTTC.

This chain uses TRBV7-2 with TRBJ2-2; 12 nucleotides align to TRBD2. V lost 3 bases, J lost 4 bases, and 3 bases stayed unmatched. Per germline, CDR1 SGHTA and CDR2 FQGNSA. The CDR3 totals 16 residues. As DNA, the CDR3 is TGTGCCAGCAGCTTCGGACTAGCGGGGTCCACCGGGGAGCTGTTTTTT. It codes for CASSFGLAGSTGELFF.

V usage is TRBV9 and J usage is TRBJ1-6; TRBD1 might be the D (5 bases). In germline, CDR1 is SGDLS, CDR2 YYNGEE. Trimming shortened V by 4 bases and J by 7 bases, and 12 bases separated the two germline ends. CDR3 size: 14 residues. CDR3 coding DNA: TGTGCCAGCAGCACCAGGGTCCTCAATTCACCCCTCCACTTT. The encoded protein is CASSTRVLNSPLHF.

V and J are TRBV6-5 and TRBJ2-7; a weak D match, TRBD1 (5 bases). The CDR3 length is 15 residues. Trimming took off 3 bases at V and 9 bases at J, with 21 bases between the two ends. Germline V gene data show CDR1 as MNHEY and CDR2 as SVGAGI. DNA for the CDR3: TGTGCCAGCAGTTATAGGCAGGACACCCTCAAGGGGCAGTACTTC. Protein product: CASSYRQDTLKGQYF.

The chain links TRBV19 to TRBJ2-1; D is ambiguous. Germline CDR1 is LNHDA and CDR2 is SQIVND (reference sequence). Trimming removed 5 bases at V and 7 bases at J, with 12 bases between. CDR3 size: 13 residues. CDR3 DNA: TGTGCCAGTAGTCCCCACAGTAGGAATGAGCAGTTCTTC. It codes for CASSPHSRNEQFF. The variable domain in full, with the rest retrieved from reference TRBV19 and TRBJ2-1, is DGGITQSPKYLFRKEGQNVTLSCEQNLNHDAMYWYRQDPGQGLRLIYYSQIVNDFQKGDIAEGYSVSREKKESFPLTVTSAQKNPTAFYLCASSPHSRNEQFFGPGTRLTVL.

The chain couples TRBV12-3 or TRBV12-4 to TRBJ1-2, with 9 bases that match TRBD1. CDR3 length equals 13 residues. Trimming removed 7 bases from V and 4 bases from J; junction bases left unmatched: 4. The CDR3 loop is CASKRDRVYGYTF. The CDR3 bases are TGTGCCAGCAAAAGGGACAGGGTCTATGGCTACACCTTC.

The chain is built from TRBV29-1 and TRBJ1-2; a weak D match, TRBD1 (5 bases). V was clipped by 7 bases and J by 0 bases, with 15 bases between them. Germline values: CDR1 SQVTM, CDR2 ANQGSEA. The CDR3 sequence is 14 residues long. CDR3 sequence reads: CSARLDSTNYGYTF. CDR3 DNA: TGCAGCGCCCGTCTAGACAGCACTAACTATGGCTACACCTTC.

The chain employs TRBV9 and TRBJ1-2, with D possibly TRBD1 on 5 matching bases. This CDR3 is built from 17 residues. Trimming stripped 0 bases from V and 0 bases from J, with 15 bases between. Germline CDR1 and CDR2: SGDLS and YYNGEE. The CDR3 loop reads CASSVGEGIYPNYGYTF. CDR3 DNA: TGTGCCAGCAGCGTAGGGGAGGGGATTTACCCTAACTATGGCTACACCTTC.

The J gene is TRBJ2-1, the V gene TRBV7-6, with a tentative D call TRBD2 (6 bases). Trimming removed 0 bases from V and 6 bases from J, with 9 bases in between. Germline CDR1 and CDR2: SGHVS and FNYEAQ. The CDR3 totals 14 residues. The CDR3 is CASSLARGPNEQFF. The DNA for the CDR3 is TGTGCCAGCAGCTTAGCGCGGGGTCCCAATGAGCAGTTCTTC.

The rearrangement links TRBV10-3 to TRBJ2-1; a possible D gene is TRBD1 (6 bases). Trimming cost V 2 bases and J 3 bases, with 17 bases left between them. This CDR3 is built from 17 residues. Germline V CDR1 and CDR2: ENHRY, SYGVKD. The CDR3 spells CAISEGMTGPNYNEQFF. The CDR3 DNA sequence: TGTGCCATCAGTGAGGGCATGACAGGACCGAACTACAATGAGCAGTTCTTC.

The chain combines TRBV5-6 with TRBJ2-7, with 8 positions matching TRBD1. Germline assignment: CDR1 SGHDT and CDR2 YYEEEE. Germline trimming cut 4 bases from V and 5 bases from J; bases unmatched to any gene: 11. This CDR3 region has 15 residues. In DNA form, the CDR3 reads TGTGCCAGCAGCGGAACCGGACAGGGTCACGACGAGCAGTACTTC. Translating gives CASSGTGQGHDEQYF.